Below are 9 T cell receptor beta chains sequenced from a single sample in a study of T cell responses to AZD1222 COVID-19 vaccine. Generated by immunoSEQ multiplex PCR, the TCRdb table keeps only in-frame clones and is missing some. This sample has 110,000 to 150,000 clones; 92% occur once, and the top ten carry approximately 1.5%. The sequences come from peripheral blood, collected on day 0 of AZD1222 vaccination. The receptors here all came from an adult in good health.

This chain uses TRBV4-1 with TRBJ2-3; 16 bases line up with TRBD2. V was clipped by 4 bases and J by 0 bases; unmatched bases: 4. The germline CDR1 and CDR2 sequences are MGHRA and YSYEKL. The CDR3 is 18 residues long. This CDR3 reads CASSRGTSGRASTDTQYF. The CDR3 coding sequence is TGCGCCAGCAGCCGCGGGACTAGCGGGAGGGCTAGCACAGATACGCAGTATTTT.

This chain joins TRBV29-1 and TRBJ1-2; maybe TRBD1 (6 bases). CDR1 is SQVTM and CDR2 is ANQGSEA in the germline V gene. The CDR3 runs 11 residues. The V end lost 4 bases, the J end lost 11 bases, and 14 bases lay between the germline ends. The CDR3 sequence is CSVASGERYTF. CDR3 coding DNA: TGCAGCGTTGCGTCAGGGGAAAGGTACACCTTC.

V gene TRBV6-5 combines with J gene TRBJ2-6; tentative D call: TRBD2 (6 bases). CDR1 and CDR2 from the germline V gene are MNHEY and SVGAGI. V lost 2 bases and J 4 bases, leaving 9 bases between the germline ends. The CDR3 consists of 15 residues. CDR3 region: CASSYGGSGANVLTF. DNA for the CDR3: TGTGCCAGCAGTTACGGGGGGTCCGGGGCCAACGTCCTGACTTTC.

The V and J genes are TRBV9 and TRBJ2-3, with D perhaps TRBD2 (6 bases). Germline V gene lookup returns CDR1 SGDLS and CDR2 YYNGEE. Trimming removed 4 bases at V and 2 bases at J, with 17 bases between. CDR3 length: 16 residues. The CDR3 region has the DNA TGTGCCAGCAGCCCCCGAGGAGGGAGCTTCACAGATACGCAGTATTTT. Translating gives CASSPRGGSFTDTQYF.

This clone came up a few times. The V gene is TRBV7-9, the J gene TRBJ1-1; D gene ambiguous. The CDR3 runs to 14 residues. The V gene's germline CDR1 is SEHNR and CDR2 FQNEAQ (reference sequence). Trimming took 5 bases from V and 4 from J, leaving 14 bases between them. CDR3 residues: CASSPSFSITEAFF. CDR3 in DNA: TGTGCCAGCAGCCCGAGTTTTTCCATCACTGAAGCTTTCTTT.

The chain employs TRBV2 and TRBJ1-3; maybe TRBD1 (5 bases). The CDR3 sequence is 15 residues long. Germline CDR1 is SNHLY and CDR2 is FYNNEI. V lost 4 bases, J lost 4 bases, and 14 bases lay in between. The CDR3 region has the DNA TGTGCCAGCAGTGGACGCGGGACGGGGGGAAACACCATATATTTT. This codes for CASSGRGTGGNTIYF.

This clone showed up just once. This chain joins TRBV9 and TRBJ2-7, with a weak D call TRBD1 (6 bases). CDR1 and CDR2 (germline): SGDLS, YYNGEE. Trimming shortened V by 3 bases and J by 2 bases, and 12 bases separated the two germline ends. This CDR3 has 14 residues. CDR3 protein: CASSAHRETYEQYF. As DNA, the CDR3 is TGTGCCAGCAGCGCACACAGGGAGACCTACGAGCAGTACTTC.

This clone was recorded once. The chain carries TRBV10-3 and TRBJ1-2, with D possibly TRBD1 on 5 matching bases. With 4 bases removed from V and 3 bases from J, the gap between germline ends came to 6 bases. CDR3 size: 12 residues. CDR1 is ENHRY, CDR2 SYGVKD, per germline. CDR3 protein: CAISGGDYGYTF. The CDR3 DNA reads TGTGCCATCAGTGGGGGGGACTATGGCTACACCTTC.

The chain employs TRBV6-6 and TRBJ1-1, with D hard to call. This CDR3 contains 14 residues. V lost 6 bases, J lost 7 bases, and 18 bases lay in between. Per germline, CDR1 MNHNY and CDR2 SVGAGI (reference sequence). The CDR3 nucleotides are TGTGCCAGCAGACGGACCCGGGGAGTACTTGAAGCTTTCTTT. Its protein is CASRRTRGVLEAFF.